This T cell receptor (beta chain) derives from a study of lymphopenia after photon versus proton radiotherapy. Study-wide findings and caveats: In patients who died, overall survival fell as post-nadir TCR diversity dropped more. Proton therapy kept repertoires fairly stable, unlike photons, which gained effector/memory cells. Post-nadir diversity loss with photons came from oligoclonal expansion, particularly CD8+ Temra cells. Authors raise, but do not show, better survival with proton therapy.

As to this clone: Its antigen is unidentified.

Only in-frame clones appear in the TCRdb table, and some are missing; sequencing was by immunoSEQ multiplex PCR. The table shows 65,000 to 90,000 clones, with 80% to 95% occurring only once. This sample comprised peripheral blood, obtained from a patient treated with photon-based radiotherapy. The clonotype was recovered from a woman in her thirties or forties with cholangiocarcinoma.

The CDR3 protein is CASNTSHGTFYGYTF. The CDR3 nucleotides read TGTGCCAGCAACACCTCACATGGGACTTTCTATGGCTACACCTTC. The rearrangement uses TRBV6-4 and TRBJ1-2; D possibly corresponds to TRBD1 (5 bases). Germline CDR1 MRHNA, CDR2 SNTAGT. V lost 7 bases and J lost 4, with 19 bases in between. CDR3 size: 15 residues.